Below, 12 T cell receptor beta chains from the same sample are listed, as sequenced in a study of T cells after posttransplantation cyclophosphamide. Measured with immunoSEQ multiplex PCR; TCRdb has only the in-frame clones, and not every one. The sample records over 9,000 clones, about 90% being singletons. A marrow graft followed busulfan-fludarabine conditioning, with cyclophosphamide on days +3 and +4. Sequenced material: PBMCs, taken after allogeneic stem cell transplant with posttransplant cyclophosphamide. These receptors came from a female patient aged 30 to 40 who received an allogeneic stem cell transplant from an unrelated donor, was CMV-positive, and had no GVHD. Some T cells may have originated in the graft donor.

The chain uses TRBV27 and TRBJ2-3; D is uncertain. CDR1 and CDR2 (germline): MNHEY, SMNVEV (reference sequence). The CDR3 covers 12 residues. Trimming removed 5 bases from V and 2 bases from J, with 5 bases in between. The CDR3 DNA follows: TGTGCCAGCAGTCGCTACACAGATACGCAGTATTTT. It specifies CASSRYTDTQYF.

Here the CDR3 DNA reads TGCGCCAGCAGCTTGGACCCGGGACAGGGACGCTCTGGAAACACCATATATTTT. Encoded protein: CASSLDPGQGRSGNTIYF. V and J are TRBV5-1 and TRBJ1-3; 9 nucleotides agree with TRBD1. The junction had 7 bases not matched to a gene; V was cut back by 0 bases and J by 0 bases. The CDR3 extends over 18 amino acids. In germline, CDR1 is SGHRS, CDR2 YFSETQ.

The chain carries TRBV28 and TRBJ1-5; TRBD1 matches 8 bases. The germline V gene has CDR1 MDHEN and CDR2 SYDVKM. The CDR3 runs to 14 residues. V lost 7 bases to trimming and J lost 1 base; unmatched junction nucleotides: 3. CDR3 nucleotide sequence: TGTGCCAGCAAGGACAGGGCAAGCAATCAGCCCCAGCATTTT. Translated, it gives CASKDRASNQPQHF.

This clone turned up a few times. The chain joins TRBV4-1 to TRBJ2-7, with D hard to call. The CDR3 contains 15 residues. Per the germline V gene, CDR1 is MGHRA and CDR2 is YSYEKL. The V end was cut by 1 base, the J end by 2 bases, with 12 bases between. The CDR3 sequence is CASSQGQIEAYEQYF. In DNA form, the CDR3 reads TGCGCCAGCAGCCAAGGCCAGATTGAGGCCTACGAGCAGTACTTC.

The chain links TRBV5-1 to TRBJ1-2; no definite D call. CDR1 is SGHRS and CDR2 is YFSETQ in the germline V gene. This CDR3 contains 12 residues. Trimming left V 5 bases short and J 9 bases short, with 14 bases between. The CDR3 is CASRTEEGSYTF. As DNA, the CDR3 is TGCGCCAGCAGAACGGAGGAGGGCAGCTACACCTTC.

V is TRBV29-1 and J is TRBJ2-2, with a possible D match to TRBD2 (5 bases). The CDR3 contains 12 residues. The germline V gene has CDR1 SQVTM and CDR2 ANQGSEA. V lost 7 bases and J 6 bases, leaving 12 bases between the germline ends. The CDR3 loop is CSAWEWAGELFF. The CDR3 DNA reads TGCAGCGCCTGGGAGTGGGCCGGGGAGCTGTTTTTT.

This chain connects TRBV11-2 to TRBJ2-1; D unresolved. The CDR3 extends over 13 amino acids. Trimming shortened V by 6 bases and J by 6 bases, and 12 bases separated the two germline ends. CDR1 and CDR2 (germline): SGHAT, FQNNGV. The CDR3 region is CASRLLTRNEQFF. Here the CDR3 DNA reads TGTGCCAGCAGACTCCTTACGCGCAATGAGCAGTTCTTC.

The J gene is TRBJ2-5, the V gene TRBV28; D is perhaps TRBD2 (5 bases). Trimming took off 3 bases at V and 5 bases at J, with 13 bases between the two ends. The CDR3 covers 14 residues. Germline CDR1 and CDR2: MDHEN and SYDVKM. This CDR3 reads CASSLLGVRETQYF. The CDR3 DNA sequence: TGTGCCAGCAGTTTGCTCGGGGTAAGGGAGACCCAGTACTTC.

The chain carries TRBV27 and TRBJ2-5; no firm D call. The better agreement between TRBJ2-7 and the DNA end casts doubt on the J call. The CDR3 extends over 14 amino acids. CDR1 is MNHEY, CDR2 SMNVEV, per germline (reference sequence). The CDR3 sequence: CASSLLSSYYEQYF. In DNA form, the CDR3 reads TGTGCCAGCAGTTTACTTTCCTCCTACTACGAGCAGTACTTC.

CDR3 in amino acids: CASSIRVGDSYEQYF. In DNA, the CDR3 is TGTGCCAGTAGTATCAGGGTAGGGGACTCCTACGAGCAGTACTTC. The chain combines TRBV19 with TRBJ2-7; possibly TRBD1 for D (5 bases). The ends were cut back, 3 bases at V and 0 bases at J, with 12 bases in the middle. The V gene's germline CDR1 is LNHDA and CDR2 SQIVND (reference sequence). The length of the CDR3 is 15 residues.

The CDR3 bases are TGTGCCAGCAGTGAACAGGGGCGTAGGACTGAAGCTTTCTTT. Protein sequence: CASSEQGRRTEAFF. The chain uses TRBV6-5 and TRBJ1-1; 7 bases align to TRBD1. CDR1 and CDR2 from the germline V gene are MNHEY and SVGAGI. The CDR3 loop spans 14 amino acids. V shed 5 bases and J 5 bases; nucleotides not matched to a gene: 8.

The V and J genes are TRBV28 and TRBJ1-1; no clear D. The length of the CDR3 is 12 residues. Between the trimmed V and J ends, which lost 3 bases and 3 bases, there was a span of 5 bases. The V gene's germline CDR1 is MDHEN and CDR2 SYDVKM. The CDR3 protein is CASSLSDTEAFF. CDR3 nucleotide sequence: TGTGCCAGCAGTTTGAGTGACACTGAAGCTTTCTTT.